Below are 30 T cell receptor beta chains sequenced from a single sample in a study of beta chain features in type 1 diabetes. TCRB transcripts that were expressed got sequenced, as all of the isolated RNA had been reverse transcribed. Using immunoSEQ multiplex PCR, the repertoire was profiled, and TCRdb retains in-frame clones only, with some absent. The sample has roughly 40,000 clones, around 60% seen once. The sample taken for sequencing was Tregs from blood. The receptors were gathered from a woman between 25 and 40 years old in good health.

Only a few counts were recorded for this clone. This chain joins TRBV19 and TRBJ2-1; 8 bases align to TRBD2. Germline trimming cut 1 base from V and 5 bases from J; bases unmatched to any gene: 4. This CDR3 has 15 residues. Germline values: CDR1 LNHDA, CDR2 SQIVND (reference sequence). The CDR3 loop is CASSIGLAQNNEQFF. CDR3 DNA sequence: TGTGCCAGTAGTATAGGACTAGCGCAAAACAATGAGCAGTTCTTC.

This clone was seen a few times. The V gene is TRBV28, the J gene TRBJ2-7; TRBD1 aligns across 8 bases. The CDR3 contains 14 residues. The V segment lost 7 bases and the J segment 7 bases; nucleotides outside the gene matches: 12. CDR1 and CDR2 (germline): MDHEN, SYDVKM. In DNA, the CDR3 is TGTGCCAGCACCCCCAGGGGGCGGGGCGGGGAGCAGTACTTC. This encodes CASTPRGRGGEQYF.

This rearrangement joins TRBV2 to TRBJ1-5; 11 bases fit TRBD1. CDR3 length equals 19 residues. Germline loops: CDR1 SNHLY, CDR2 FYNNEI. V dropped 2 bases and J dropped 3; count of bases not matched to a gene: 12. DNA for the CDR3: TGTGCCAGCAGTGAATTGAGGTCTAGGGACAGGGGGGACAATCAGCCCCAGCATTTT. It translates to CASSELRSRDRGDNQPQHF.

The CDR3 spells CASSLAVPGGGYTF. Written as DNA, the CDR3 is TGTGCCAGCAGCTTAGCGGTGCCAGGGGGTGGCTACACCTTC. The chain uses TRBV7-2 and TRBJ1-2, with TRBD1 identical over 7 bases. V shed 0 bases and J 7 bases; nucleotides not matched to a gene: 5. Per the germline V gene, CDR1 is SGHTA and CDR2 is FQGNSA. The CDR3 totals 14 residues.

The CDR3 is CASSQERSVRLKFF. The CDR3 DNA reads as TGCGCCAGCAGCCAAGAAAGGAGTGTTAGATTAAAGTTCTTC. The rearrangement links TRBV4-1 to TRBJ2-1, with no clear D. V gave up 0 bases and J gave up 14 bases, with 17 bases separating them. The CDR3 spans 14 residues. CDR1 is MGHRA, CDR2 YSYEKL, per germline.

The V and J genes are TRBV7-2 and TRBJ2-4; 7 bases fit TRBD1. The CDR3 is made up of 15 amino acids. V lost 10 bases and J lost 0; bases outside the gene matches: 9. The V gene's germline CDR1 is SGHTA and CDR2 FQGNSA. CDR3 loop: CATREGTVAKNIQYF. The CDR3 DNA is TGTGCCACCAGAGAAGGGACAGTAGCCAAAAACATTCAGTACTTC.

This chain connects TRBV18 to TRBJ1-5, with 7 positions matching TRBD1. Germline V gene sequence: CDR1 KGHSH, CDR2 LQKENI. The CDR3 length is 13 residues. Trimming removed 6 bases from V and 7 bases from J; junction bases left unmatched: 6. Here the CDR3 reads CASSSTGLQPQHF. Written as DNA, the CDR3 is TGTGCCAGCTCCTCGACAGGGTTACAGCCCCAGCATTTT. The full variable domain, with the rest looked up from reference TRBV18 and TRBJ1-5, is NAGVMQNPRHLVRRRGQEARLRCSPMKGHSHVYWYRQLPEEGLKFMVYLQKENIIDESGMPKERFSAEFPKEGPSILRIQQVVRGDSAAYFCASSSTGLQPQHFGDGTRLSIL.

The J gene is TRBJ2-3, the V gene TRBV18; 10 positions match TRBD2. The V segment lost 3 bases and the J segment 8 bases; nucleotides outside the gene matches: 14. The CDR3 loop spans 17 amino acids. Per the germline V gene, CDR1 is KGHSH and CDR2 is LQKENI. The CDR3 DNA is TGTGCCAGCTCACCCCACCCCCTAGCGGGAGCAGGACCTACGCAGTATTTT. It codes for CASSPHPLAGAGPTQYF.

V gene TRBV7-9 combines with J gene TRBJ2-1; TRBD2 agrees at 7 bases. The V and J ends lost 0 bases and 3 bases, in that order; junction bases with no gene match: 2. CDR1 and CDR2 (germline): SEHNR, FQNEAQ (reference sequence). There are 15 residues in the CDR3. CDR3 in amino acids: CASSLAREVYNEQFF. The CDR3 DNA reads TGTGCCAGCAGCTTAGCACGGGAGGTCTACAATGAGCAGTTCTTC.

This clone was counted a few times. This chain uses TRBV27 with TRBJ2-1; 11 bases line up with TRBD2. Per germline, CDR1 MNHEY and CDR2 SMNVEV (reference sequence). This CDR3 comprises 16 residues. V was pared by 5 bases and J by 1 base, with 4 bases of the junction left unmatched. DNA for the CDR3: TGTGCCAGCAGTCCCGGGACTAGCGGTTCCTACAATGAGCAGTTCTTC. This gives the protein CASSPGTSGSYNEQFF.

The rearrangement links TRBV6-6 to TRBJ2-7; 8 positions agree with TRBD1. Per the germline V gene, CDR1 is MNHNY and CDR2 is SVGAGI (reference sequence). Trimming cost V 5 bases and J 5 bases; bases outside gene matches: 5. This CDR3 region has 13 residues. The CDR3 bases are TGTGCCAGCAGTATGGACAGGGTCGACGAGCAGTACTTC. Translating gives CASSMDRVDEQYF.

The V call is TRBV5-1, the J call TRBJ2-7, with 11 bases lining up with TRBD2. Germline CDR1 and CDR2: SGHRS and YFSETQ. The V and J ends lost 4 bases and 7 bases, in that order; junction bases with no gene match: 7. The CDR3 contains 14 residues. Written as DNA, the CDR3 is TGCGCCAGCAGCCCTGGACTAGCGGGTTGGGAGCAGTACTTC. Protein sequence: CASSPGLAGWEQYF.

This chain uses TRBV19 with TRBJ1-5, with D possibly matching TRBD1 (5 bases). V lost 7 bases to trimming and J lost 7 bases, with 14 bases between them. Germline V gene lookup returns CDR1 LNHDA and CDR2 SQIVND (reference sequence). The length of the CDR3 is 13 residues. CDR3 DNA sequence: TGTGCCAGTATTTGGGGCGAAGGGCAGCCCCAGCATTTT. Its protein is CASIWGEGQPQHF.

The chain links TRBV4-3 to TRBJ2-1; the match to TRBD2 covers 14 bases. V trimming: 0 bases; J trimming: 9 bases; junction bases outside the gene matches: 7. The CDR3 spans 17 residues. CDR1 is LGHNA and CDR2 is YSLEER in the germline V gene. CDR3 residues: CASSQERLAGGPSEQFF. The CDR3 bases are TGCGCCAGCAGCCAAGAACGACTAGCGGGAGGGCCGAGTGAGCAGTTCTTC.

The chain's CDR3 is CASSPGVLQPQHF. CDR3 nucleotides: TGTGCCAGTAGTCCGGGGGTCCTTCAGCCCCAGCATTTT. The J gene is TRBJ1-5, the V gene TRBV19; the D gene is possibly TRBD1 (5 bases). This CDR3 is 13 amino acids long. The germline V and J ends were trimmed by 5 bases and 6 bases, with 11 bases remaining between them. Per germline, CDR1 LNHDA and CDR2 SQIVND (reference sequence).

CDR3 sequence reads: CASSPRDRAYNEQFF. The CDR3 DNA sequence: TGTGCCAGCAGCCCCCGGGACAGGGCCTACAATGAGCAGTTCTTC. The chain joins TRBV5-4 to TRBJ2-1; 9 positions match TRBD1. The CDR3 length is 15 residues. Germline V gene data show CDR1 as SGHNT and CDR2 as YYREEE (reference sequence). Germline trimming cut 4 bases from V and 2 bases from J; bases unmatched to any gene: 4.

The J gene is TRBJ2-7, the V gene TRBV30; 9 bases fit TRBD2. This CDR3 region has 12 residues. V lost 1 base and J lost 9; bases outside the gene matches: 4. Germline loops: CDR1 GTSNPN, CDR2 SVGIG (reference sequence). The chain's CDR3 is CAWSALLAGQYF. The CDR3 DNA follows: TGTGCCTGGAGTGCCCTACTAGCGGGGCAGTACTTC.

In DNA form, the CDR3 reads TGTGCCAGCAGCCGACAGCCAGAGACCCAGTACTTC. This encodes CASSRQPETQYF. V gene TRBV7-2 combines with J gene TRBJ2-5, with D tentatively TRBD1 (5 bases). The CDR3 totals 12 residues. Per the germline V gene, CDR1 is SGHTA and CDR2 is FQGNSA. V was trimmed by 5 bases and J by 4 bases, leaving 8 bases between them.

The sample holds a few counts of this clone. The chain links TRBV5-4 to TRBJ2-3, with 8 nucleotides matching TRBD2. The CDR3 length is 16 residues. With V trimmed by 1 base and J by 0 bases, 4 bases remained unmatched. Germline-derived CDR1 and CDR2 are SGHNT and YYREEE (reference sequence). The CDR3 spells CASSLKREPSTDTQYF. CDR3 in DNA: TGTGCCAGCAGCTTGAAGCGGGAGCCTAGCACAGATACGCAGTATTTT.

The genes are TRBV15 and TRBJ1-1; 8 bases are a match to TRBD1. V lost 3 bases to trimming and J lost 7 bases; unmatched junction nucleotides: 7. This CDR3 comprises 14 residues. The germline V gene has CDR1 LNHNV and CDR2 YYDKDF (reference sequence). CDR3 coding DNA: TGTGCCACCAGCAGTCAGGGGGCCCGGAGTGAAGCTTTCTTT. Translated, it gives CATSSQGARSEAFF.

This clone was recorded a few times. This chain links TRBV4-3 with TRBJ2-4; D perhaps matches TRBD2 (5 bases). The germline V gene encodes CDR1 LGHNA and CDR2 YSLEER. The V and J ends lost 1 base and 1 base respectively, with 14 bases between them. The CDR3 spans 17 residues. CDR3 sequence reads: CASSQGLGWEAKNIQYF. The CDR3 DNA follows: TGCGCCAGCAGCCAAGGTCTTGGGTGGGAGGCCAAAAACATTCAGTACTTC.

CDR3 in DNA: TGTGCCAGCAGTTTTTTCACGGGCACAGATACGCAGTATTTT. Its protein is CASSFFTGTDTQYF. The genes are TRBV27 and TRBJ2-3; D ambiguous. Trimming took off 3 bases at V and 1 base at J, with 8 bases between the two ends. Germline loops: CDR1 MNHEY, CDR2 SMNVEV (reference sequence). This CDR3 has 14 amino acids.

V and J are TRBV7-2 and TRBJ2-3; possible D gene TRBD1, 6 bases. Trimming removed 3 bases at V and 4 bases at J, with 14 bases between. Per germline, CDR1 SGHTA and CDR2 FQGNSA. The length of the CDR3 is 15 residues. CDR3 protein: CASSLRGSQSDTQYF. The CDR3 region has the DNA TGTGCCAGCAGCTTGAGGGGGAGTCAGTCAGATACGCAGTATTTT.

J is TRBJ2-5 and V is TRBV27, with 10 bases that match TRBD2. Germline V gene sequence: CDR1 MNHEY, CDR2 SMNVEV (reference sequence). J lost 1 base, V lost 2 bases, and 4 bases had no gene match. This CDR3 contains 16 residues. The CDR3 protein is CASSLMASGGQETQYF. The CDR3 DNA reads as TGTGCCAGCAGTTTAATGGCTAGCGGGGGCCAAGAGACCCAGTACTTC.

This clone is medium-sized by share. Written as DNA, the CDR3 is TGTGCCAGCAGAAGACAGGGGGCTGGAAACACCATATATTTT. This gives the protein CASRRQGAGNTIYF. The V gene is TRBV5-6, the J gene TRBJ1-3; 9 bases map to TRBD1. Germline CDR1 SGHDT, CDR2 YYEEEE. The CDR3 is 14 amino acids. V trimming: 5 bases; J trimming: 2 bases; junction bases outside the gene matches: 2.

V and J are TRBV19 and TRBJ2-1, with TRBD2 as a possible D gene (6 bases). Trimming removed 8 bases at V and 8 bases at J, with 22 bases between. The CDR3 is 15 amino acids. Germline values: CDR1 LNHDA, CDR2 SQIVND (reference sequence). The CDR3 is CASQPRRTSSDEQFF. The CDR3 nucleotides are TGTGCCAGTCAACCGAGGAGAACTTCTAGCGATGAGCAGTTCTTC.

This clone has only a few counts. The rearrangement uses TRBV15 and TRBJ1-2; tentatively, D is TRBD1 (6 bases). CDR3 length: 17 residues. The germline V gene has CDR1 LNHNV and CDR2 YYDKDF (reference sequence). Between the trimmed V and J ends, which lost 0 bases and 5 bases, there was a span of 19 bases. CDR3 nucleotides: TGTGCCACCAGCAGAGAGGGGTCCGGGGGGCGATCTTATGGCTACACCTTC. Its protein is CATSREGSGGRSYGYTF. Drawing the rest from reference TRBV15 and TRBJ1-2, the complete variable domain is DAMVIQNPRYQVTQFGKPVTLSCSQTLNHNVMYWYQQKSSQAPKLLFHYYDKDFNNEADTPDNFQSRRPNTSFCFLDIRSPGLGDTAMYLCATSREGSGGRSYGYTFGSGTRLTVV.

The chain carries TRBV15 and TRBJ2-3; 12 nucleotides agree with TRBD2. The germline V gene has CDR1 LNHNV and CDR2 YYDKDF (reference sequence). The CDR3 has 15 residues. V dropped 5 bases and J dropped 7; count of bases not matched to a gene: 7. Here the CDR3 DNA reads TGTGCCACCAGCTACCGGACTAGCGGGATATATACGCAGTATTTT. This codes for CATSYRTSGIYTQYF. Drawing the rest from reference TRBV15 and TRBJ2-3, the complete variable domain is DAMVIQNPRYQVTQFGKPVTLSCSQTLNHNVMYWYQQKSSQAPKLLFHYYDKDFNNEADTPDNFQSRRPNTSFCFLDIRSPGLGDTAMYLCATSYRTSGIYTQYFGPGTRLTVL.

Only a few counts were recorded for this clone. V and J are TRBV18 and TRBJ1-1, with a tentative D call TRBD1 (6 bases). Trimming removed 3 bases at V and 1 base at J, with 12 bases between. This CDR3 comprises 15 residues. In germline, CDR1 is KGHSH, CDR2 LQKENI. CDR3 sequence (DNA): TGTGCCAGCTCACCTTACCAGGGGTCGAACACTGAAGCTTTCTTT. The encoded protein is CASSPYQGSNTEAFF.

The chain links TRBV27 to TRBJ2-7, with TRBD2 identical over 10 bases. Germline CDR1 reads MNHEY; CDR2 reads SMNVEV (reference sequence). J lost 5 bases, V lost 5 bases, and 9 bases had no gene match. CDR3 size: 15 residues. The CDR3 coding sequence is TGTGCCAGCAGTCCGCTAGCGGGAGCGTCCCACGAGCAGTACTTC. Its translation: CASSPLAGASHEQYF.